The 29 T cell receptor beta chains below come from one sample, sequenced in a study of technical replicates of blood from several donors. TCRdb's copy holds only in-frame clones and misses some; the assay was immunoSEQ multiplex PCR. The sample consists of fewer than 80,000 clones, about 90% of them appearing once. Sequencing was carried out using PBMCs. The receptors stem from a human donor in good health. Some clones in this sample may be carry-over from other donors' samples.

The chain is built from TRBV11-3 and TRBJ2-3; TRBD2 matches at 9 bases. This CDR3 contains 15 residues. The germline CDR1 and CDR2 sequences are SGHNT and YENEEA. Losses at the gene ends were 1 base for V and 8 bases for J; bases not matched to a gene: 7. The CDR3 region has the DNA TGTGCCAGCAGCTTAGGCGGGAGGGCCACTGGTACGCAGTATTTT. Translation gives CASSLGGRATGTQYF.

In DNA, the CDR3 is TGTGCCAGCAAAAAACAGGGGACTAACACTGAAGCTTTCTTT. Translating gives CASKKQGTNTEAFF. This sequence joins TRBV6-1 and TRBJ1-1; 7 bases agree with TRBD1. J lost 2 bases, V lost 7 bases, and 7 bases had no gene match. The CDR3 totals 14 residues. The germline V gene has CDR1 MNHNS and CDR2 SASEGT.

The genes are TRBV6-6 and TRBJ2-7, with D possibly TRBD1 on 6 matching bases. CDR1 and CDR2 from the germline V gene are MNHNY and SVGAGI (reference sequence). The CDR3 runs 14 residues. V was cut by 5 bases and J by 4 bases, with 15 bases left in between. CDR3 sequence: CASSGQGQLYEQYF. The CDR3 DNA reads TGTGCCAGCAGTGGCCAAGGACAGTTATACGAGCAGTACTTC.

V is TRBV7-9 and J is TRBJ2-2; weak D call: TRBD1 (5 bases). Germline CDR1 SEHNR, CDR2 FQNEAQ (reference sequence). CDR3 length equals 15 residues. Trimming pared 7 bases from V and 1 base from J, leaving 13 bases between. In DNA form, the CDR3 reads TGTGCCAGCACCTCTAGGGGCGGGAACACCGGGGAGCTGTTTTTT. Translation gives CASTSRGGNTGELFF.

The chain is built from TRBV4-3 and TRBJ1-5, with D uncertain. CDR3 length equals 16 residues. Germline CDR1 and CDR2: LGHNA and YSLEER. V was pared by 1 base and J by 0 bases, with 10 bases between. CDR3 residues: CASSQAYGDSNQPQHF. CDR3 DNA: TGCGCCAGCAGCCAAGCGTACGGGGATAGCAATCAGCCCCAGCATTTT.

The rearrangement links TRBV19 to TRBJ1-2; TRBD1 matches 7 bases. Germline CDR1 reads LNHDA; CDR2 reads SQIVND (reference sequence). V was clipped by 4 bases and J by 4 bases; unmatched bases: 12. The CDR3 spans 16 residues. Written as DNA, the CDR3 is TGTGCCAGTAGTAGGGGACACCAGGGGGTCAGCTATGGCTACACCTTC. It is translated as CASSRGHQGVSYGYTF.

The V and J genes are TRBV4-1 and TRBJ1-4; no clear D gene. Looked up from germline, CDR1 is MGHRA and CDR2 is YSYEKL. CDR3 length equals 14 residues. Trimming took 3 bases from V and 8 from J, leaving 13 bases between them. The CDR3 is CASSQIGLSEKLFF. CDR3 DNA: TGCGCCAGCAGCCAGATCGGTTTAAGCGAAAAACTGTTTTTT.

The rearrangement uses TRBV6-1 and TRBJ2-7, with 10 positions matching TRBD1. This CDR3 contains 14 residues. Germline CDR1 and CDR2: MNHNS and SASEGT. Losses at the gene ends were 10 bases for V and 6 bases for J; bases not matched to a gene: 12. CDR3 sequence (DNA): TGTGCCACGGGACAGGGGACCACGGGGTTCGAGCAGTACTTC. It encodes CATGQGTTGFEQYF.

The chain joins TRBV5-4 to TRBJ2-2; 7 nucleotides match TRBD1. V lost 4 bases, J lost 1 base, and 4 bases stayed unmatched. This CDR3 spans 15 amino acids. Germline loops: CDR1 SGHNT, CDR2 YYREEE (reference sequence). Written as DNA, the CDR3 is TGTGCCAGCAGCCAGCAGGGGGTGAACACCGGGGAGCTGTTTTTT. It encodes CASSQQGVNTGELFF.

The chain recombines TRBV7-9 with TRBJ2-1; the match to TRBD1 covers 10 bases. Germline CDR1 is SEHNR and CDR2 is FQNEAQ (reference sequence). The CDR3 is made up of 18 amino acids. V shed 0 bases, J shed 4 bases, and the junction held 9 bases outside the gene matches. The CDR3 region has the DNA TGTGCCAGCAGCTTAGCCCACGGACAGGGGGTGGGATACAATGAGCAGTTCTTC. Translating it yields CASSLAHGQGVGYNEQFF.

The V and J genes are TRBV15 and TRBJ2-3, with TRBD2 matching over 7 bases. The J segment lost 5 bases and the V segment lost 5 bases, leaving 10 bases of the junction unmatched. Germline lookup yields CDR1 LNHNV and CDR2 YYDKDF (reference sequence). This CDR3 spans 15 amino acids. CDR3: CATSDGAGVGDTQYF. DNA of the CDR3: TGTGCCACCAGCGACGGGGCGGGAGTGGGAGATACGCAGTATTTT. Full variable domain (missing parts from reference TRBV15 and TRBJ2-3): DAMVIQNPRYQVTQFGKPVTLSCSQTLNHNVMYWYQQKSSQAPKLLFHYYDKDFNNEADTPDNFQSRRPNTSFCFLDIRSPGLGDTAMYLCATSDGAGVGDTQYFGPGTRLTVL.

The rearrangement uses TRBV5-6 and TRBJ1-2; TRBD1 aligns across 8 bases. The V and J ends lost 4 bases and 3 bases, in that order; junction bases with no gene match: 5. The CDR3 covers 14 residues. Per germline, CDR1 SGHDT and CDR2 YYEEEE. CDR3 coding DNA: TGTGCCAGCAGCCCCCAGGACAGGGACTATGGCTACACCTTC. This gives the protein CASSPQDRDYGYTF.

This chain uses TRBV4-3 with TRBJ2-3, with 7 bases that match TRBD2. There are 16 residues in the CDR3. V was clipped by 4 bases and J by 3 bases; unmatched bases: 10. Germline V gene lookup returns CDR1 LGHNA and CDR2 YSLEER. In nucleotides, the CDR3 is TGCGCCAGCAGCCCCTTAGCGGTGGGGGGGACAGATACGCAGTATTTT. Its translation: CASSPLAVGGTDTQYF.

The chain carries TRBV20-1 and TRBJ1-2; D ambiguous. Germline CDR1 and CDR2: DFQATT and SNEGSKA (reference sequence). The CDR3 sequence is 11 residues long. V lost 5 bases and J 9 bases, leaving 13 bases between the germline ends. This chain's CDR3 is CSALGGESYTF. In DNA form, the CDR3 reads TGCAGTGCTCTGGGTGGGGAGAGCTACACCTTC.

The chain couples TRBV6-5 to TRBJ2-7; 7 bases match TRBD1. Germline values: CDR1 MNHEY, CDR2 SVGAGI. Losses at the gene ends were 0 bases for V and 4 bases for J; bases not matched to a gene: 3. This CDR3 has 14 amino acids. Here the CDR3 reads CASSYSGGLYEQYF. CDR3 in DNA: TGTGCCAGCAGTTACTCAGGGGGCTTATACGAGCAGTACTTC.

This chain joins TRBV5-1 and TRBJ2-1; TRBD2 matches at 9 bases. The V gene's germline CDR1 is SGHRS and CDR2 YFSETQ. The CDR3 sequence is 18 residues long. With 0 bases clipped from V and 1 base from J, the junction kept 8 bases outside the gene matches. CDR3 in DNA: TGCGCCAGCAGCTTGGTGGCTAGCGGGGTCATATCCTACAATGAGCAGTTCTTC. Translated: CASSLVASGVISYNEQFF. Supplemented by reference TRBV5-1 and TRBJ2-1, the full variable domain reads KAGVTQTPRYLIKTRGQQVTLSCSPISGHRSVSWYQQTPGQGLQFLFEYFSETQRNKGNFPGRFSGRQFSNSRSEMNVSTLELGDSALYLCASSLVASGVISYNEQFFGPGTRLTVL.

This rearrangement joins TRBV5-1 to TRBJ2-7; tentatively, D is TRBD1 (6 bases). Germline CDR1 and CDR2: SGHRS and YFSETQ. This CDR3 spans 13 amino acids. Trimming shortened V by 3 bases and J by 3 bases, and 10 bases separated the two germline ends. The CDR3 nucleotides read TGCGCCAGCAGCTGGACAGCTAACTACGAGCAGTACTTC. Translating gives CASSWTANYEQYF. Based on the CDR3 plus reference TRBV5-1 and TRBJ2-7, the full variable domain is KAGVTQTPRYLIKTRGQQVTLSCSPISGHRSVSWYQQTPGQGLQFLFEYFSETQRNKGNFPGRFSGRQFSNSRSEMNVSTLELGDSALYLCASSWTANYEQYFGPGTRLTVT.

This chain joins TRBV5-4 and TRBJ1-4; 10 nucleotides agree with TRBD1. The CDR3 loop spans 19 amino acids. After removal of 0 bases from V and 0 bases from J, the junction contained 8 bases not matched to a gene. The germline CDR1 and CDR2 sequences are SGHNT and YYREEE (reference sequence). The CDR3 reads CASSLGRSGTGATNEKLFF. In nucleotides, the CDR3 is TGTGCCAGCAGCTTGGGGCGATCCGGGACAGGGGCAACTAATGAAAAACTGTTTTTT.

This sequence joins TRBV4-2 and TRBJ2-3, with 9 positions matching TRBD2. The V gene end was trimmed by 1 base and the J gene end by 5 bases; junction bases not matched to a gene: 4. In germline, CDR1 is LGHNA, CDR2 YNFKEQ. The CDR3 loop spans 15 amino acids. The CDR3 spells CASSQGAGGEDTQYF. The CDR3 coding sequence is TGTGCCAGCAGCCAAGGGGCGGGGGGGGAAGATACGCAGTATTTT.

The gene calls are TRBV4-3 and TRBJ2-6; D is ambiguous. This CDR3 has 17 amino acids. V lost 0 bases and J lost 0, with 9 bases in between. Germline CDR1 and CDR2: LGHNA and YSLEER. CDR3 in DNA: TGCGCCAGCAGCCAAGATAGAAGAACCTCTGGGGCCAACGTCCTGACTTTC. Protein sequence: CASSQDRRTSGANVLTF.

The CDR3 reads CASSLRGTGEDYGYTF. DNA of the CDR3: TGCGCCAGCAGCTTAAGGGGGACAGGGGAGGACTATGGCTACACCTTC. J is TRBJ1-2 and V is TRBV4-1, with 10 bases that match TRBD1. The germline CDR1 and CDR2 sequences are MGHRA and YSYEKL. Losses at the gene ends were 5 bases for V and 3 bases for J; bases not matched to a gene: 9. The CDR3 runs 16 residues.

The chain uses TRBV27 and TRBJ1-5; 8 nucleotides match TRBD1. The junction had 4 bases not matched to a gene; V was cut back by 5 bases and J by 1 base. This CDR3 has 15 residues. Germline V gene data show CDR1 as MNHEY and CDR2 as SMNVEV (reference sequence). The CDR3 is CASSTRTGSNQPQHF. In DNA form, the CDR3 reads TGTGCCAGCAGTACCCGGACAGGGAGCAATCAGCCCCAGCATTTT.

CDR3 nucleotides: TGTGCCAGCAGTGACCAACATCGACTAGCGGGAAACACAGATACGCAGTATTTT. This gives the protein CASSDQHRLAGNTDTQYF. The chain recombines TRBV6-1 with TRBJ2-3; 11 positions match TRBD2. There are 18 residues in the CDR3. After removal of 3 bases from V and 2 bases from J, the junction contained 10 bases not matched to a gene. CDR1 MNHNS and CDR2 SASEGT come from the germline V gene.

The chain employs TRBV5-1 and TRBJ2-1; TRBD2 matches at 12 bases. Germline V CDR1 and CDR2: SGHRS, YFSETQ. CDR3 size: 15 residues. With 5 bases clipped from V and 3 bases from J, the junction kept 3 bases outside the gene matches. CDR3: CASRLAGGDYNEQFF. The CDR3, as DNA: TGCGCCAGCAGACTAGCGGGGGGCGACTACAATGAGCAGTTCTTC.

The chain employs TRBV28 and TRBJ2-7; D is perhaps TRBD1 (5 bases). This CDR3 contains 12 residues. The germline gives CDR1 MDHEN, CDR2 SYDVKM. The V end was cut by 6 bases, the J end by 8 bases, with 14 bases between. CDR3 sequence: CASRSDSNQQYF. The CDR3 DNA sequence: TGTGCCAGCAGAAGCGACAGTAACCAGCAGTACTTC.

The gene calls are TRBV13 and TRBJ1-1, with TRBD1 matching over 8 bases. The CDR3 totals 12 residues. After removal of 5 bases from V and 10 bases from J, the junction contained 6 bases not matched to a gene. Germline CDR1 and CDR2: PRHDT and FYEKMQ (reference sequence). CDR3 nucleotide sequence: TGTGCCAGCAGCCCACAGGGGGGACTAGCTTTCTTT. Translated, it gives CASSPQGGLAFF.

The rearrangement links TRBV27 to TRBJ1-1, with D possibly being TRBD1 (5 bases). Germline V lookup: CDR1 MNHEY, CDR2 SMNVEV (reference sequence). The V gene lost 0 bases and the J gene lost 1 base, with 15 bases spanning the gap. CDR3 length: 17 amino acids. CDR3 DNA sequence: TGTGCCAGCAGTTTATCGGCTGGGACTCGGAGGAACACTGAAGCTTTCTTT. Residues: CASSLSAGTRRNTEAFF.

The rearrangement uses TRBV6-5 and TRBJ2-7, with 10 positions matching TRBD1. CDR1 is MNHEY, CDR2 SVGAGI, per germline. This CDR3 region has 16 residues. After removal of 0 bases from V and 2 bases from J, the junction contained 4 bases not matched to a gene. The CDR3 is CASSYSGQGGPYEQYF. The CDR3 DNA sequence: TGTGCCAGCAGTTACTCCGGACAGGGGGGGCCCTACGAGCAGTACTTC.

The rearrangement links TRBV9 to TRBJ2-5, with 7 bases that match TRBD2. Germline CDR1 and CDR2: SGDLS and YYNGEE. The CDR3 contains 17 residues. The junction had 13 bases not matched to a gene; V was cut back by 4 bases and J by 1 base. The CDR3 here is CASSLGMGGRRQETQYF. The CDR3 DNA sequence: TGTGCCAGCAGCCTCGGGATGGGGGGGAGGCGCCAAGAGACCCAGTACTTC.